Below are 18 T cell receptor beta chains sequenced from a single sample in a study of OX40 agonist ivuxolimab in advanced cancers. Using immunoSEQ multiplex PCR, the repertoire was profiled, and TCRdb retains in-frame clones only, with some absent. Here the sample spans over 55,000 clones, about 93% being singletons. The specimen was CD4+ or CD8+ T cells sorted from blood, collected in a trial of the OX40 agonist ivuxolimab. These receptors originate from an adult with an advanced solid tumor such as melanoma, head and neck, liver or kidney cancer.

This chain links TRBV4-3 with TRBJ2-1; 8 nucleotides align to TRBD1. The ends lost 3 bases at V and 9 bases at J; junction bases unmatched: 7. Looked up from germline, CDR1 is LGHNA and CDR2 is YSLEER. CDR3 length equals 14 residues. The CDR3 DNA sequence: TGCGCCAGCAGCCAGATCACAGGGGGGCTTGAGCAGTTCTTC. Its translation is CASSQITGGLEQFF.

The V and J genes are TRBV5-4 and TRBJ1-4; D is perhaps TRBD1 (5 bases). Trimming took 5 bases from V and 4 from J, leaving 12 bases between them. The CDR3 consists of 14 residues. Looked up from germline, CDR1 is SGHNT and CDR2 is YYREEE (reference sequence). CDR3 nucleotide sequence: TGTGCCAGCAGTCCCGGGGCCTATAATGAAAAACTGTTTTTT. Translated, it gives CASSPGAYNEKLFF.

The chain carries TRBV6-5 and TRBJ2-7; tentative D call: TRBD1 (7 bases). The V gene lost 7 bases and the J gene lost 3 bases, with 19 bases spanning the gap. The CDR3 is 15 residues long. The germline V gene encodes CDR1 MNHEY and CDR2 SVGAGI. CDR3 loop: CASNLGTAGNYEQYF. Here the CDR3 DNA reads TGTGCCAGCAACCTCGGGACAGCGGGTAACTACGAGCAGTACTTC.

This chain joins TRBV19 and TRBJ1-5; maybe TRBD1 (6 bases). Germline loops: CDR1 LNHDA, CDR2 SQIVND (reference sequence). This CDR3 spans 16 amino acids. Trimming cost V 3 bases and J 4 bases, with 16 bases left between them. The CDR3: CASSIWGAESNQPQHF. The DNA of the CDR3 is TGTGCCAGTAGTATTTGGGGGGCAGAGAGTAATCAGCCCCAGCATTTT.

The chain is built from TRBV19 and TRBJ2-7, with 9 bases lining up with TRBD1. This CDR3 region has 15 residues. V shed 0 bases and J 5 bases; nucleotides not matched to a gene: 5. Germline CDR1 LNHDA, CDR2 SQIVND (reference sequence). The CDR3 protein is CASSIDPGQGNEQYF. The CDR3 coding sequence is TGTGCCAGTAGTATAGATCCGGGACAGGGAAACGAGCAGTACTTC.

V usage is TRBV28 and J usage is TRBJ2-1; 14 positions agree with TRBD2. The CDR3 loop spans 14 amino acids. Germline loops: CDR1 MDHEN, CDR2 SYDVKM. V lost 10 bases to trimming and J lost 7 bases; unmatched junction nucleotides: 6. In DNA, the CDR3 is TGTGCCACCCTGGGACTAGCGGGAGTGAATGAGCAGTTCTTC. The encoded protein is CATLGLAGVNEQFF.

The chain has TRBV29-1 and TRBJ2-5; no definite D call. The J call may be incorrect, as the DNA end agrees better with TRBJ2-7. Looked up from germline, CDR1 is SQVTM and CDR2 is ANQGSEA. The CDR3 totals 15 residues. The CDR3 region has the DNA TGCAGCGTTGATGGGATCGCTCAGCCTGGGCACGAGCAGTACTTC. Residues: CSVDGIAQPGHEQYF.

A note on this clone: At one boundary the junction diverges from the germline segment, which might be a read error. The chain couples TRBV7-7 to TRBJ2-2, with TRBD2 matching over 11 bases. This CDR3 is 16 amino acids long. Germline V gene data show CDR1 as SSHAT and CDR2 as FNYEAQ (reference sequence). CDR3 in amino acids: CASSARLAGTTGELFF. The CDR3 region has the DNA TGTGCTAGCAGCGCCCGACTAGCGGGAACCACCGGGGAGCTGTTTTTT.

The chain carries TRBV7-9 and TRBJ2-5; D uncertain. Near its end, the DNA agrees better with TRBJ2-7, so the J call may be wrong. Germline-derived CDR1 and CDR2 are SEHNR and FQNEAQ (reference sequence). The CDR3 runs 11 residues. DNA of the CDR3: TGTGCCAGCAGCCCCCCCTACGAGCAGTACTTC. This gives the protein CASSPPYEQYF.

The chain carries TRBV4-3 and TRBJ2-3; perhaps TRBD2 as D (5 bases). This CDR3 is 15 amino acids long. Germline V lookup: CDR1 LGHNA, CDR2 YSLEER. V was cut by 0 bases and J by 5 bases, with 12 bases left in between. CDR3 bases: TGCGCCAGCAGCCAAGAAAGGACTCGGCTAGATACGCAGTATTTT. This translates into CASSQERTRLDTQYF.

The V gene is TRBV5-4, the J gene TRBJ2-5; D is unresolved. The J call is uncertain, as TRBJ2-7 better fits the DNA end. The CDR3 runs to 15 residues. Germline V gene sequence: CDR1 SGHNT, CDR2 YYREEE (reference sequence). CDR3 in DNA: TGTGCCAGCAGCCCGAGCCCACTTCCATCCTACGAGCAGTACTTC. This gives the protein CASSPSPLPSYEQYF.

The chain carries TRBV29-1 and TRBJ2-1, with 11 bases fitting TRBD1. CDR1 is SQVTM, CDR2 ANQGSEA, per germline. The CDR3 sequence is 15 residues long. With 4 bases clipped from V and 7 bases from J, the junction kept 9 bases outside the gene matches. The CDR3 region has the DNA TGCAGCGTTGGGTTCCGGACAGGGGGCGGGAATGAGCAGTTCTTC. Translation gives CSVGFRTGGGNEQFF.

The J gene is TRBJ2-1, the V gene TRBV27; D is possibly TRBD1 or TRBD2 (5 bases each). In germline, CDR1 is MNHEY, CDR2 SMNVEV (reference sequence). The CDR3 covers 12 residues. V was trimmed by 0 bases and J by 14 bases, leaving 11 bases between them. The CDR3: CASSLSSQGEFF. DNA for the CDR3: TGTGCCAGCAGTTTATCGTCCCAGGGAGAGTTCTTC.

This sequence joins TRBV14 and TRBJ1-4, with D unresolved. The germline V gene has CDR1 SGHDN and CDR2 FVKESK. The germline V and J ends were trimmed by 0 bases and 5 bases, with 7 bases remaining between them. The CDR3 covers 14 residues. Written as DNA, the CDR3 is TGTGCCAGCAGCCAAGATTTCCTCAATGAAAAACTGTTTTTT. Its translation is CASSQDFLNEKLFF. Full variable domain (outside the CDR3, taken from reference TRBV14 and TRBJ1-4): EAGVTQFPSHSVIEKGQTVTLRCDPISGHDNLYWYRRVMGKEIKFLLHFVKESKQDESGMPNNRFLAERTGGTYSTLKVQPAELEDSGVYFCASSQDFLNEKLFFGSGTQLSVL.

V gene TRBV6-5 combines with J gene TRBJ2-7, with D hard to call. Per germline, CDR1 MNHEY and CDR2 SVGAGI. CDR3 size: 14 residues. V lost 2 bases, J lost 7 bases, and 15 bases lay in between. The CDR3 DNA follows: TGTGCCAGCAGTTACGGCTTATACTACGGGGAGCAGTACTTC. This gives the protein CASSYGLYYGEQYF.

The CDR3 DNA is TGTGCCAGCAGTTACTCGAAGTCACGGCTCGAGCAGTACTTC. This gives the protein CASSYSKSRLEQYF. The rearrangement joins TRBV6-5 to TRBJ2-7; D is ambiguous. This CDR3 spans 14 amino acids. The V end was cut by 0 bases, the J end by 6 bases, with 12 bases between. Per germline, CDR1 MNHEY and CDR2 SVGAGI.

The rearrangement joins TRBV27 to TRBJ2-7; 9 positions agree with TRBD2. Germline values: CDR1 MNHEY, CDR2 SMNVEV (reference sequence). CDR3 length: 14 amino acids. Trimming at V came to 6 bases and at J to 5 bases, leaving 8 bases not matched to a gene. The CDR3 region is CASRRGRAFHEQYF. CDR3 nucleotide sequence: TGTGCCAGCAGGCGCGGGAGGGCCTTCCACGAGCAGTACTTC.

V and J are TRBV7-2 and TRBJ2-7; D not certain. V lost 4 bases to trimming and J lost 4 bases, with 17 bases between them. This CDR3 comprises 15 residues. The germline V gene has CDR1 SGHTA and CDR2 FQGNSA. In DNA form, the CDR3 reads TGTGCCAGCAGCTCCTGGGGTACAGAGATTTACGAGCAGTACTTC. It translates to CASSSWGTEIYEQYF.